Detailed here is one T cell receptor (beta chain). This specimen belongs to a study of T-cell reconstitution after alpha-beta-depleted transplantation in children. Unique molecular identifiers were used to barcode this TCRbeta library. One entry per CDR3 protein results from TCRdb running MiXCR on the PCR reads. The data show 150,000 to 250,000 distinct CDR3 sequences, 14% to 15% seen once. The germline V gene has CDR1 SGHRS and CDR2 YFSETQ. The CDR3 has 14 amino acids. The V gene lost 5 bases and the J gene lost 1 base, with 12 bases spanning the gap. Source: PBMCs from the stem cell graft donor, taken from the stem cell graft. This clonotype was obtained from a human donor who donated a stem cell graft to a child with acute lymphoblastic leukemia. This chain uses TRBV5-1 with TRBJ1-1; D ambiguous. CDR3 in DNA: TGCGCCAGCAGTCTGAGAACAGCGAACACTGAAGCTTTCTTT. The encoded protein is CASSLRTANTEAFF.